Shown below are 2 T cell receptor beta chains from a single sample sequenced in a study of control samples from healthy donors and cancer patients. Profiling relied on immunoSEQ multiplex PCR, and the TCRdb table lists in-frame clones only, not all of them. The table has 150,000 to 200,000 clones, 91% seen once. The sample was blood. These receptors were taken from a woman in her 30s in good health.

This clone came up once. The gene calls are TRBV15 and TRBJ1-1; D remains unclear. This CDR3 is 13 amino acids long. V lost 3 bases, J lost 2 bases, and 7 bases lay in between. Germline loops: CDR1 LNHNV, CDR2 YYDKDF (reference sequence). The CDR3 protein is CATSRTYNTEAFF. The CDR3 DNA reads as TGTGCCACCAGCAGGACATACAACACTGAAGCTTTCTTT.

The chain is built from TRBV2 and TRBJ2-2, with D unclear. Per germline, CDR1 SNHLY and CDR2 FYNNEI. The length of the CDR3 is 13 residues. V shed 6 bases and J shed 1 base, with 6 bases lying between them. The CDR3 protein is CASSRQNTGELFF. The CDR3 region has the DNA TGTGCCAGCAGCCGACAGAACACCGGGGAGCTGTTTTTT.